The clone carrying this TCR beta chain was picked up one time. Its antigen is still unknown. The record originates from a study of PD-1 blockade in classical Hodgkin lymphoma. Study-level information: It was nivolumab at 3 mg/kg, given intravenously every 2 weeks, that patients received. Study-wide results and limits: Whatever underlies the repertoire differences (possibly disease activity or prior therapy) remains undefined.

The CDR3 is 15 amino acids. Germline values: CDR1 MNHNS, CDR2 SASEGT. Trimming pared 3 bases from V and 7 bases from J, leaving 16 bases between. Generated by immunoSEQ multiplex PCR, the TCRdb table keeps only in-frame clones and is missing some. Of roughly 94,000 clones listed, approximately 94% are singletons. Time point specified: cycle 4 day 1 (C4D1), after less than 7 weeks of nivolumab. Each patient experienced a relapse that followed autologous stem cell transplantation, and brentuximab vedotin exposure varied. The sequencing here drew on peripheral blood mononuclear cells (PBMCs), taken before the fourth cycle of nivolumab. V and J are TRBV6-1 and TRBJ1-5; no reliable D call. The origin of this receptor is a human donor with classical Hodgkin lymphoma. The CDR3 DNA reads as TGTGCCAGCAGTGACCTCGTGAGGGATGGCCAGCCCCAGCATTTT. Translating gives CASSDLVRDGQPQHF.